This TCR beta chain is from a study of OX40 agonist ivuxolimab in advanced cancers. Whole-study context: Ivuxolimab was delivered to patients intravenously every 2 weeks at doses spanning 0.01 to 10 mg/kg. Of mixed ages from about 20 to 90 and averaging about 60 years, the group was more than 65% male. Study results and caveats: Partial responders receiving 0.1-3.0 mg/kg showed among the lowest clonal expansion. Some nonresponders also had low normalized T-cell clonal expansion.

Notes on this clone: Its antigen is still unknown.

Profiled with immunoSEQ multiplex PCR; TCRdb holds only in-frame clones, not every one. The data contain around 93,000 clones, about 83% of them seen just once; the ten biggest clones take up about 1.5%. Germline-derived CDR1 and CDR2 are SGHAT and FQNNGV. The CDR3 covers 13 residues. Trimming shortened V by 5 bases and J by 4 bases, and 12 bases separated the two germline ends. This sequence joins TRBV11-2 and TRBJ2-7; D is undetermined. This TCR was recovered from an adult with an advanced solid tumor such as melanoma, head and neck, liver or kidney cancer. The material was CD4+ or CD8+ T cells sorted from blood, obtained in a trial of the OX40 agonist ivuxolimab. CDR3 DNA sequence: TGTGCCAGCAGCAAGACGGGTCTTTACGAGCAGTACTTC. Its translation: CASSKTGLYEQYF.